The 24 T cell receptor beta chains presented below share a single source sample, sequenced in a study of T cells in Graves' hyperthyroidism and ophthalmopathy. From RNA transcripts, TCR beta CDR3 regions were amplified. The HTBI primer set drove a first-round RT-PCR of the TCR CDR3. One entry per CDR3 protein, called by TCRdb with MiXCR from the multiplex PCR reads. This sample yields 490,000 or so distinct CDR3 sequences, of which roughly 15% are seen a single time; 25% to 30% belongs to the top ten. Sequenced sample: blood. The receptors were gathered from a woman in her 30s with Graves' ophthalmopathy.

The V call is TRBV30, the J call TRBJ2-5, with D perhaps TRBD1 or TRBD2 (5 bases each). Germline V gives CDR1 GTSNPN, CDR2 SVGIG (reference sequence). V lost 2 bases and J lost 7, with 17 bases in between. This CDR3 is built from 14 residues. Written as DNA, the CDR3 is TGTGCCTGGAGTTCCGCACTAGGGGTAGGGACCCAGTACTTC. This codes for CAWSSALGVGTQYF.

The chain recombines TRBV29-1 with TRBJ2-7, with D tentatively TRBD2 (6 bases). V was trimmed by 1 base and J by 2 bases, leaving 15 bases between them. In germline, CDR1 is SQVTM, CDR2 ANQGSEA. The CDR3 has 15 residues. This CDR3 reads CSVEGGTLHPYEQYF. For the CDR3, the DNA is TGCAGCGTTGAAGGCGGGACCCTCCATCCCTACGAGCAGTACTTC.

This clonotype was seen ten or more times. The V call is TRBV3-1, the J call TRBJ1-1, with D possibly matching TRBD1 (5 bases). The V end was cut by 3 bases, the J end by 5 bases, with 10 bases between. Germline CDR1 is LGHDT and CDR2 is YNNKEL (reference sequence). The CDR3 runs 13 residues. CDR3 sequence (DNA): TGTGCCAGCAGCCAGCAGGGTGTGACTGAAGCTTTCTTT. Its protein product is CASSQQGVTEAFF.

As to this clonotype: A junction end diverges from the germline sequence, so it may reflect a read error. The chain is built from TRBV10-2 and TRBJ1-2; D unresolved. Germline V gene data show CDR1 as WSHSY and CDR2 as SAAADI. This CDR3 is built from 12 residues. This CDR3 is CASIGAGYGHTF. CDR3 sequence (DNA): TGCGCCAGCATAGGAGCAGGTTATGGCCACACCTTC.

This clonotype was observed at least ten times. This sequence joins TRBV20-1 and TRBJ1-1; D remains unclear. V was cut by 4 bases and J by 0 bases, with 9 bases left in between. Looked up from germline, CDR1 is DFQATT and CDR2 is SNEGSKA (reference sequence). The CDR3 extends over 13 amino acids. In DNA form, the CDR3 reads TGCAGTGCTACCCCCCCCTTGAACACTGAAGCTTTCTTT. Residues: CSATPPLNTEAFF.

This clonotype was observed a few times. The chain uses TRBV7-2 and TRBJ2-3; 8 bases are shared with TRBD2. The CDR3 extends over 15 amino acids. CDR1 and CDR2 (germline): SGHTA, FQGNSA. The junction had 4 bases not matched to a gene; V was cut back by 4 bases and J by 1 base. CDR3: CASSSGAGGTDTQYF. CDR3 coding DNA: TGTGCCAGCAGCTCAGGAGCGGGGGGCACAGATACGCAGTATTTT.

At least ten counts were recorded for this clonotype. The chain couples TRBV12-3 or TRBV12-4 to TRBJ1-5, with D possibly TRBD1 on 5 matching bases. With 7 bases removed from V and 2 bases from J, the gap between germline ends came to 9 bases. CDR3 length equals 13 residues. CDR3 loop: CASTPGRNQPQHF. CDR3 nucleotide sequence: TGTGCCAGCACCCCGGGACGCAATCAGCCCCAGCATTTT.

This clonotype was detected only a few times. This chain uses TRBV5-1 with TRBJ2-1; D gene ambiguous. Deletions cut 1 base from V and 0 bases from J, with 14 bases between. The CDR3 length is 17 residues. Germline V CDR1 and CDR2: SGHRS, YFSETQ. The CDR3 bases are TGCGCCAGCAGCTTGCGCGGTACCCAGAGCTCCTACAATGAGCAGTTCTTC. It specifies CASSLRGTQSSYNEQFF.

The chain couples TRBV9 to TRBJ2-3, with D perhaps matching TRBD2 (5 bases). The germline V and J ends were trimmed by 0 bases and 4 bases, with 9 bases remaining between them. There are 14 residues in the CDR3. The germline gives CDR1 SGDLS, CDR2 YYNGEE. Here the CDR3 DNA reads TGTGCCAGCAGCGTAGGAAGCGGACCAGATACGCAGTATTTT. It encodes CASSVGSGPDTQYF.

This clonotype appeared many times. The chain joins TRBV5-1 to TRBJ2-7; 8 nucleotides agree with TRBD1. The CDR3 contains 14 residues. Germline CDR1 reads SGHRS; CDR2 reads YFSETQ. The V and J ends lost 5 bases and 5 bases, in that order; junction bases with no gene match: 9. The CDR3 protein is CASRRTGRGNEQYF. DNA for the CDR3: TGCGCCAGCAGGCGGACAGGGAGAGGGAACGAGCAGTACTTC.

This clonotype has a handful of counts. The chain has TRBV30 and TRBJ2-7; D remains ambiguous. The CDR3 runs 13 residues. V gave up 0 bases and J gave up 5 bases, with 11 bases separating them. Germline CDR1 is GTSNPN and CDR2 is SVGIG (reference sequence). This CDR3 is CAWSVLASDEQYF. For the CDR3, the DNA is TGTGCCTGGAGTGTACTGGCGTCTGACGAGCAGTACTTC.

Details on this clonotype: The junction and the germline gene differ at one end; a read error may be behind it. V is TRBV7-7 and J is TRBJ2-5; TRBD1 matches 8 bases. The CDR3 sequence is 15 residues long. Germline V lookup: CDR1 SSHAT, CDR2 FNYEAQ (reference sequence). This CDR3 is CASSLRTGSEETQYF. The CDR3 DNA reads TGTGCTAGCAGCCTCCGGACAGGGAGCGAAGAGACCCAGTACTTC. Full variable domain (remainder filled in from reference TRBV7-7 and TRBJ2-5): GAGVSQSPRYKVTKRGQDVTLRCDPISSHATLYWYQQALGQGPEFLTYFNYEAQPDKSGLPSDRFSAERPEGSISTLTIQRTEQRDSAMYRCASSLRTGSEETQYFGPGTRLLVL.

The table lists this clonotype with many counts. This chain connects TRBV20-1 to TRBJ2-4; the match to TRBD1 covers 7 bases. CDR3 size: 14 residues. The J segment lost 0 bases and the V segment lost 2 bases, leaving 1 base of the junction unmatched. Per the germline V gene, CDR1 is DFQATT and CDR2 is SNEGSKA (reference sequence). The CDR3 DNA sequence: TGCAGTGCTAGACAGGGGGAAGCCAAAAACATTCAGTACTTC. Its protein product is CSARQGEAKNIQYF.

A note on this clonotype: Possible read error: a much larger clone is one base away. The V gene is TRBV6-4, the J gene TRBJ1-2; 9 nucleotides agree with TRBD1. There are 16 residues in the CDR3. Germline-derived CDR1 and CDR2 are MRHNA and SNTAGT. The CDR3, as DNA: TGTGCCAGCAGACATGGACAGGGGTGGATTTCTTATGGCCACACCTTC. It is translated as CASRHGQGWISYGHTF.

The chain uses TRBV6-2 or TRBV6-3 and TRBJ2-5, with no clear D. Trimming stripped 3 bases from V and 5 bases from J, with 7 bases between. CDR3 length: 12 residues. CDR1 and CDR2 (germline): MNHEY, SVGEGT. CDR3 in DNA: TGTGCCAGCAGTTATCTTGACGAGACCCAGTACTTC. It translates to CASSYLDETQYF.

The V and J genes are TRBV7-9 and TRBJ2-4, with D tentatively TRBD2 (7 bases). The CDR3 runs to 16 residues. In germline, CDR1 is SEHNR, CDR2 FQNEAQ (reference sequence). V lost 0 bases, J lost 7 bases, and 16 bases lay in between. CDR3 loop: CASSLALGGRGNIQYF. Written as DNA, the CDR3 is TGTGCCAGCAGCTTAGCGCTGGGGGGGCGAGGGAACATTCAGTACTTC.

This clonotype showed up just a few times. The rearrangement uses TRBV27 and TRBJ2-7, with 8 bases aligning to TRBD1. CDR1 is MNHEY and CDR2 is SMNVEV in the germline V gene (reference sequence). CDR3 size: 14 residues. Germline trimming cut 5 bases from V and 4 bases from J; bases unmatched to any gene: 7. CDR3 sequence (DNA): TGTGCCAGCAGTATGGGACAGGTTGCTTACGAGCAGTACTTC. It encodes CASSMGQVAYEQYF.

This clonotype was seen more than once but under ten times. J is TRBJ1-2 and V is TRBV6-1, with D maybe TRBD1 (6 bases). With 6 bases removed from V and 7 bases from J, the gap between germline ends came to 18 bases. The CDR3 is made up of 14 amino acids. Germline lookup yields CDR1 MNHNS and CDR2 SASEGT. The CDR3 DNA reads TGTGCCAGCAGCCAGACAGGTCGGAAGGGTGGCTACACCTTC. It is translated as CASSQTGRKGGYTF.

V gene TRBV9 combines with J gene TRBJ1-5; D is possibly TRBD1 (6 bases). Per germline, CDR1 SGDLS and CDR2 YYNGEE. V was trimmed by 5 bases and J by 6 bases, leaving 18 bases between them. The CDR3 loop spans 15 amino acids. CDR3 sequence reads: CASSPDPGAGQPQHF. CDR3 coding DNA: TGTGCCAGCAGTCCAGATCCGGGGGCCGGTCAGCCCCAGCATTTT. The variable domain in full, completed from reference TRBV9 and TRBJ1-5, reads DSGVTQTPKHLITATGQRVTLRCSPRSGDLSVYWYQQSLDQGLQFLIQYYNGEERAKGNILERFSAQQFPDLHSELNLSSLELGDSALYFCASSPDPGAGQPQHFGDGTRLSIL.

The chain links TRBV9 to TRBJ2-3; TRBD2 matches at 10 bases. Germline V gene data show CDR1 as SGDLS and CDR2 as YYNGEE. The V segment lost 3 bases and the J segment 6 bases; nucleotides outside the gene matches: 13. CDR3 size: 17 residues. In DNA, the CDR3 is TGTGCCAGCAGCGGAGGCCAACTAGCGGGATACTCTGATACGCAGTATTTT. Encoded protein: CASSGGQLAGYSDTQYF. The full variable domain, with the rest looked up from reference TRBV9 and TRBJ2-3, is DSGVTQTPKHLITATGQRVTLRCSPRSGDLSVYWYQQSLDQGLQFLIQYYNGEERAKGNILERFSAQQFPDLHSELNLSSLELGDSALYFCASSGGQLAGYSDTQYFGPGTRLTVL.

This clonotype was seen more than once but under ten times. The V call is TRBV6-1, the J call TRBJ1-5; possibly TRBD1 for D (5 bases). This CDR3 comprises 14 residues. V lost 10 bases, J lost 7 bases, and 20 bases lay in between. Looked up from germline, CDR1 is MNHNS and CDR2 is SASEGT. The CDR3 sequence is CANSNQGILQPQHF. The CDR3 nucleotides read TGTGCCAACTCAAACCAGGGAATTCTACAGCCCCAGCATTTT.

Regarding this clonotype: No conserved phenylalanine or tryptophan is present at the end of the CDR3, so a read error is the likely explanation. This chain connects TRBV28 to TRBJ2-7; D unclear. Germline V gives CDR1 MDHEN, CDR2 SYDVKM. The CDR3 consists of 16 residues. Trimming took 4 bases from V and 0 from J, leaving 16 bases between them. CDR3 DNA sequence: TGTGCCAGCAGTTCCTCGGCTACCGCTAGCTCCTACGAGCAGTACCTC. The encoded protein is CASSSSATASSYEQYL.

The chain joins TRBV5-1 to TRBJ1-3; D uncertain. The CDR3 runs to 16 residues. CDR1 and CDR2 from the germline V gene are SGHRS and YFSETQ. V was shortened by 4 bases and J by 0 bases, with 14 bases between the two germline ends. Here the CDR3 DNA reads TGCGCCAGCAGCAGATGGACGGCCGACTCTGGAAACACCATATATTTT. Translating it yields CASSRWTADSGNTIYF.

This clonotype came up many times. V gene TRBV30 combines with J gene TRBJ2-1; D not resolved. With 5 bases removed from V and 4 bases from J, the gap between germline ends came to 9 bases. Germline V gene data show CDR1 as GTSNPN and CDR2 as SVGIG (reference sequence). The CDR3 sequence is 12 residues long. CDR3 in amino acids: CAWGPLYNEQFF. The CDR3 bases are TGTGCCTGGGGTCCTTTATACAATGAGCAGTTCTTC.